Shown below are 9 T cell receptor beta chains from a single sample sequenced in a study of T cells in Graves' hyperthyroidism and ophthalmopathy. TCR beta CDR3 regions were amplified from RNA. During a first-round RT-PCR of the TCR CDR3, the HTBI primer set was used. Each CDR3 protein gets one entry after TCRdb re-called the multiplex PCR reads with MiXCR. The profile shows a few hundred thousand distinct CDR3 sequences, roughly 23% of them singletons. The material sequenced was blood. Every receptor here comes from a woman in her 70s with Graves' ophthalmopathy.

This clonotype was counted ten times or more. The rearrangement uses TRBV20-1 and TRBJ2-5, with 7 bases fitting TRBD1. CDR3 length: 17 amino acids. After removal of 0 bases from V and 8 bases from J, the junction contained 18 bases not matched to a gene. CDR1 is DFQATT and CDR2 is SNEGSKA in the germline V gene (reference sequence). The CDR3 nucleotides are TGCAGTGCTAGAGATGTCAGGGGGACGAGGGGGCTTCGAACCCAGTACTTC. Protein product: CSARDVRGTRGLRTQYF.

The gene calls are TRBV15 and TRBJ1-4; unclear D gene. V gave up 1 base and J gave up 7 bases, with 13 bases separating them. The CDR3 has 15 amino acids. CDR1 is LNHNV, CDR2 YYDKDF, per germline (reference sequence). CDR3 sequence reads: CATSRVLLASEKLFF. Written as DNA, the CDR3 is TGTGCCACCAGCAGAGTCCTCCTGGCGAGTGAAAAACTGTTTTTT. The full variable domain, its missing parts supplied by reference TRBV15 and TRBJ1-4, is DAMVIQNPRYQVTQFGKPVTLSCSQTLNHNVMYWYQQKSSQAPKLLFHYYDKDFNNEADTPDNFQSRRPNTSFCFLDIRSPGLGDTAMYLCATSRVLLASEKLFFGSGTQLSVL.

V usage is TRBV27 and J usage is TRBJ2-7; D may be TRBD2 (5 bases). V was trimmed by 5 bases and J by 2 bases, leaving 19 bases between them. In germline, CDR1 is MNHEY, CDR2 SMNVEV (reference sequence). This CDR3 spans 16 amino acids. In DNA form, the CDR3 reads TGTGCCAGCAGTCCCCAAGGACTCCGGAATACCTACGAGCAGTACTTC. Its protein is CASSPQGLRNTYEQYF.

This clonotype was observed many times. This chain joins TRBV12-3 or TRBV12-4 and TRBJ2-7, with 12 positions matching TRBD1. The CDR3 runs 15 residues. The ends lost 3 bases at V and 6 bases at J; junction bases unmatched: 6. The CDR3 bases are TGTGCCAGCAGTTTCGGGACAGGGGGCGCGTCCGAGCAGTACTTC. It is translated as CASSFGTGGASEQYF.

The chain uses TRBV24-1 and TRBJ2-3, with TRBD1 as a possible D gene (5 bases). The germline V gene encodes CDR1 KGHDR and CDR2 SFDVKD. The V gene lost 4 bases and the J gene lost 0 bases, with 13 bases spanning the gap. This CDR3 spans 16 amino acids. DNA of the CDR3: TGTGCCACCAGTGAACCACAGGATTCTAGCACAGATACGCAGTATTTT. This translates into CATSEPQDSSTDTQYF.

This clonotype was picked up a small number of times. The chain is built from TRBV5-1 and TRBJ1-2, with D hard to call. The CDR3 covers 11 residues. The germline CDR1 and CDR2 sequences are SGHRS and YFSETQ. V was cut by 7 bases and J by 4 bases, with 8 bases left in between. Written as DNA, the CDR3 is TGCGCCAGCGGAGAGCTCTATGGCTACACCTTC. Translating it yields CASGELYGYTF.

V gene TRBV20-1 combines with J gene TRBJ2-1; the match to TRBD2 covers 10 bases. The CDR3 sequence is 17 residues long. With V trimmed by 3 bases and J by 0 bases, 8 bases remained unmatched. Germline V lookup: CDR1 DFQATT, CDR2 SNEGSKA (reference sequence). The DNA of the CDR3 is TGCAGTGCTAGGCGGCTAGCGGGAGAGTCCTCCTACAATGAGCAGTTCTTC. This gives the protein CSARRLAGESSYNEQFF.

The J gene is TRBJ1-2, the V gene TRBV11-2, with D perhaps TRBD1 (5 bases). Trimming removed 1 base at V and 6 bases at J, with 15 bases between. The CDR3 length is 15 residues. CDR1 is SGHAT, CDR2 FQNNGV, per germline. Here the CDR3 reads CASSLVGRRQNGYTF. CDR3 DNA: TGTGCCAGCAGCTTAGTCGGCCGCAGACAGAATGGCTACACCTTC.

The chain has TRBV6-1 and TRBJ1-5; no reliable D call. CDR3 length: 13 residues. Germline values: CDR1 MNHNS, CDR2 SASEGT. The V end lost 5 bases, the J end lost 10 bases, and 15 bases lay between the germline ends. In nucleotides, the CDR3 is TGTGCCAGCAGTTCCCGACCCGGCGGTCCCCAGCATTTT. Its translation is CASSSRPGGPQHF.